The 25 T cell receptor beta chains below come from one sample, sequenced in a study of cytomegalovirus exposure and HLA in healthy donors. The PCR employed 60 Vbeta primers together with 13 Jbeta primers. TCRdb's copy holds only in-frame clones and misses some; the assay was immunoSEQ multiplex PCR. This sample's table reports about 60,000 clones. The sequencing input was PBMCs. The receptors come from a man aged 50 to 59 in good health and CMV-seropositive.

V gene TRBV7-8 combines with J gene TRBJ1-2, with D possibly being TRBD1 (6 bases). The CDR3 runs 15 residues. Per germline, CDR1 SGHVS and CDR2 FQNEAQ. V was pared by 5 bases and J by 7 bases, with 20 bases between. CDR3: CASSPVGWGLFGYTF. CDR3 DNA: TGTGCCAGCAGCCCAGTTGGATGGGGGCTATTTGGCTACACCTTC.

This chain uses TRBV4-1 with TRBJ1-1; D is uncertain. This CDR3 is built from 13 residues. V lost 4 bases to trimming and J lost 1 base, with 7 bases between them. CDR1 is MGHRA and CDR2 is YSYEKL in the germline V gene. The DNA of the CDR3 is TGCGCCAGCAGCCTGACACCGAACACTGAAGCTTTCTTT. This gives the protein CASSLTPNTEAFF.

The rearrangement links TRBV5-1 to TRBJ2-2, with 9 bases that match TRBD1. V was clipped by 3 bases and J by 4 bases; unmatched bases: 4. The CDR3 loop spans 15 amino acids. Germline V gene lookup returns CDR1 SGHRS and CDR2 YFSETQ. The CDR3 region is CASSWDRVSTGELFF. The CDR3 DNA is TGCGCCAGCAGCTGGGACAGGGTCAGCACCGGGGAGCTGTTTTTT.

Worth noting for this clone: The same CDR3 can be traced to other DNA sequences in this sample. CDR3 amino acids: CASSLRGTEAFF. The DNA for the CDR3 is TGTGCCAGCAGCCTTCGGGGCACTGAAGCTTTCTTT. The chain joins TRBV7-9 to TRBJ1-1, with no clear D. Germline V gene lookup returns CDR1 SEHNR and CDR2 FQNEAQ (reference sequence). The CDR3 spans 12 residues. The germline V and J ends were trimmed by 5 bases and 4 bases, with 8 bases remaining between them.

This chain connects TRBV19 to TRBJ2-3; D is perhaps TRBD2 (5 bases). The ends were cut back, 3 bases at V and 0 bases at J, with 13 bases in the middle. Germline-derived CDR1 and CDR2 are LNHDA and SQIVND (reference sequence). The CDR3 contains 16 residues. The CDR3 nucleotides are TGTGCCAGTAGTATCGGCTTTGGACTGAGCACAGATACGCAGTATTTT. Protein: CASSIGFGLSTDTQYF.

The rearrangement joins TRBV28 to TRBJ1-1; D uncertain. Trimming left V 1 base short and J 1 base short, with 7 bases between. Looked up from germline, CDR1 is MDHEN and CDR2 is SYDVKM. This CDR3 is 14 amino acids long. The DNA for the CDR3 is TGTGCCAGCAGTTTATCCAGGCAGAACACTGAAGCTTTCTTT. Its protein product is CASSLSRQNTEAFF.

V usage is TRBV9 and J usage is TRBJ2-5, with 8 bases that match TRBD2. CDR1 is SGDLS, CDR2 YYNGEE, per germline. The CDR3 spans 14 residues. With 5 bases clipped from V and 1 base from J, the junction kept 4 bases outside the gene matches. CDR3 sequence (DNA): TGTGCCAGCAGTAGCGGGGTACTCCAAGAGACCCAGTACTTC. It yields the protein CASSSGVLQETQYF.

The V gene is TRBV5-1, the J gene TRBJ2-3; TRBD2 might be the D (5 bases). V lost 4 bases to trimming and J lost 2 bases, with 11 bases between them. Germline lookup yields CDR1 SGHRS and CDR2 YFSETQ. This CDR3 spans 14 amino acids. CDR3 residues: CASSPSGFTDTQYF. CDR3 nucleotide sequence: TGCGCCAGCAGCCCAAGCGGTTTCACAGATACGCAGTATTTT.

This chain joins TRBV18 and TRBJ1-1; D is possibly TRBD1 (5 bases). The CDR3 covers 15 residues. CDR1 and CDR2 from the germline V gene are KGHSH and LQKENI. Between the trimmed V and J ends, which lost 2 bases and 1 base, there was a span of 11 bases. The CDR3 DNA follows: TGTGCCAGCTCACCAATAGAAGGGGAGAACACTGAAGCTTTCTTT. Its translation: CASSPIEGENTEAFF.

CDR3 loop: CASSPRDSPYEQYF. The CDR3 DNA follows: TGTGCCAGCAGCCCCCGGGACAGTCCCTACGAGCAGTACTTC. The chain combines TRBV11-3 with TRBJ2-7, with TRBD1 matching over 7 bases. The CDR3 sequence is 14 residues long. The germline V gene has CDR1 SGHNT and CDR2 YENEEA. V dropped 5 bases and J dropped 2; count of bases not matched to a gene: 6.

This chain uses TRBV14 with TRBJ2-5; the match to TRBD1 covers 8 bases. The CDR3 has 15 residues. J lost 3 bases, V lost 4 bases, and 7 bases had no gene match. The V gene's germline CDR1 is SGHDN and CDR2 FVKESK. The DNA of the CDR3 is TGTGCCAGCAGCCGGACAGGGTTTAACGAAGAGACCCAGTACTTC. The encoded protein is CASSRTGFNEETQYF.

The chain couples TRBV5-1 to TRBJ1-2; 8 bases are shared with TRBD1. The length of the CDR3 is 14 residues. CDR1 is SGHRS, CDR2 YFSETQ, per germline. J was trimmed by 4 bases and V by 4 bases; bases with no gene match: 6. The CDR3 bases are TGCGCCAGCAGCCCAGGACAGGGTGGCTATGGCTACACCTTC. Encoded protein: CASSPGQGGYGYTF.

V is TRBV5-6 and J is TRBJ1-5; D unresolved. V lost 4 bases to trimming and J lost 2 bases, with 13 bases between them. Per germline, CDR1 SGHDT and CDR2 YYEEEE. The CDR3 has 15 residues. The CDR3 loop is CASSARKLGNQPQHF. CDR3 sequence (DNA): TGTGCCAGCAGCGCGAGGAAGCTCGGCAATCAGCCCCAGCATTTT.

This chain links TRBV7-4 with TRBJ2-2; TRBD2 matches at 9 bases. Losses at the gene ends were 4 bases for V and 5 bases for J; bases not matched to a gene: 17. The CDR3 runs 19 residues. The V gene's germline CDR1 is SGHVT and CDR2 SQSDAQ. CDR3 sequence reads: CASSCGLAPRREWTGELFF. CDR3 bases: TGTGCCAGCAGCTGTGGACTAGCGCCCCGGAGGGAATGGACCGGGGAGCTGTTTTTT.

The rearrangement uses TRBV28 and TRBJ2-7, with D perhaps TRBD2 (6 bases). This CDR3 has 16 residues. Germline loops: CDR1 MDHEN, CDR2 SYDVKM. Trimming pared 6 bases from V and 4 bases from J, leaving 22 bases between. The DNA of the CDR3 is TGTGCCAGCAGACCCCCGCGGGAAAGGGCCGTATACGAGCAGTACTTC. Protein: CASRPPRERAVYEQYF. The full variable domain, rest sourced from reference TRBV28 and TRBJ2-7, is DVKVTQSSRYLVKRTGEKVFLECVQDMDHENMFWYRQDPGLGLRLIYFSYDVKMKEKGDIPEGYSVSREKKERFSLILESASTNQTSMYLCASRPPRERAVYEQYFGPGTRLTVT.

The chain carries TRBV28 and TRBJ2-7, with 7 bases identical to TRBD1. The CDR3 is made up of 14 amino acids. In germline, CDR1 is MDHEN, CDR2 SYDVKM. The trim removed 8 bases at V and 4 bases at J, leaving 11 bases unmatched. The CDR3 loop reads CASGQVGELYEQYF. As DNA, the CDR3 is TGTGCCAGCGGACAGGTTGGGGAATTATACGAGCAGTACTTC.

The chain links TRBV11-2 to TRBJ1-1; D uncertain. This CDR3 is built from 13 residues. CDR1 SGHAT and CDR2 FQNNGV come from the germline V gene. V gave up 7 bases and J gave up 3 bases, with 12 bases separating them. The CDR3 sequence: CASTLGADTEAFF. CDR3 bases: TGTGCCAGCACCCTGGGAGCGGACACTGAAGCTTTCTTT.

This chain uses TRBV18 with TRBJ2-7; possibly TRBD2 for D (6 bases). The CDR3 length is 13 residues. Germline lookup yields CDR1 KGHSH and CDR2 LQKENI. V was cut by 5 bases and J by 7 bases, with 15 bases left in between. The CDR3 DNA follows: TGTGCCAGCTCAGGGGATAACGCGGGGGAGCAGTACTTC. Translated, it gives CASSGDNAGEQYF.

This chain connects TRBV4-1 to TRBJ1-5, with D unclear. Trimming took 1 base from V and 6 from J, leaving 16 bases between them. Germline loops: CDR1 MGHRA, CDR2 YSYEKL. The CDR3 is made up of 16 amino acids. The CDR3 coding sequence is TGCGCCAGCAGCCAAGTTGGCAGGATCCCCACTCAGCCCCAGCATTTT. Protein sequence: CASSQVGRIPTQPQHF.

The CDR3 nucleotides read TGTGCCAGCGCGGTAGGGAACACTGAAGCTTTCTTT. Its translation: CASAVGNTEAFF. The chain uses TRBV14 and TRBJ1-1; D is ambiguous. Germline assignment: CDR1 SGHDN and CDR2 FVKESK. The CDR3 has 12 amino acids. V was trimmed by 8 bases and J by 1 base, leaving 8 bases between them.

The V gene is TRBV7-3, the J gene TRBJ2-3; maybe TRBD1 (6 bases). This CDR3 contains 13 residues. From germline, CDR1 is SGHTA and CDR2 FQGTGA. Trimming cost V 3 bases and J 6 bases, with 10 bases left between them. The CDR3 reads CASSFLTGDTQYF. The CDR3 DNA sequence: TGTGCCAGCAGCTTCCTTACAGGGGATACGCAGTATTTT.

CDR3 bases: TGTGCCAGCAGTTACTCGGGGACTACTGAAGCTTTCTTT. Its translation is CASSYSGTTEAFF. V usage is TRBV6-6 and J usage is TRBJ1-1; possible D gene TRBD1, 5 bases. The germline V and J ends were trimmed by 0 bases and 5 bases, with 7 bases remaining between them. CDR3 length: 13 residues. Germline V gene data show CDR1 as MNHNY and CDR2 as SVGAGI (reference sequence).

The rearrangement links TRBV2 to TRBJ1-2; TRBD1 matches 9 bases. CDR1 is SNHLY, CDR2 FYNNEI, per germline. V gave up 6 bases and J gave up 3 bases; unmatched junction bases: 5. The CDR3 has 14 amino acids. CDR3 DNA: TGTGCCAGCAGGCAACAGGGGGCCTACTATGGCTACACCTTC. Encoded protein: CASRQQGAYYGYTF. Variable domain in full (rest from reference TRBV2 and TRBJ1-2): EPEVTQTPSHQVTQMGQEVILRCVPISNHLYFYWYRQILGQKVEFLVSFYNNEISEKSEIFDDQFSVERPDGSNFTLKIRSTKLEDSAMYFCASRQQGAYYGYTFGSGTRLTVV.

The chain is built from TRBV18 and TRBJ2-7, with a possible D match to TRBD1 (6 bases). CDR1 and CDR2 from the germline V gene are KGHSH and LQKENI. The CDR3 extends over 15 amino acids. V was trimmed by 2 bases and J by 7 bases, leaving 18 bases between them. CDR3 coding DNA: TGTGCCAGCTCACCAAACAGGGTTAAGGCAAGAGAGCAGTACTTC. This codes for CASSPNRVKAREQYF. The whole variable domain, remainder taken from reference TRBV18 and TRBJ2-7, is NAGVMQNPRHLVRRRGQEARLRCSPMKGHSHVYWYRQLPEEGLKFMVYLQKENIIDESGMPKERFSAEFPKEGPSILRIQQVVRGDSAAYFCASSPNRVKAREQYFGPGTRLTVT.

This chain connects TRBV4-2 to TRBJ2-7; no clear D. Germline V gives CDR1 LGHNA, CDR2 YNFKEQ. Trimming cost V 2 bases and J 2 bases, with 19 bases left between them. This CDR3 comprises 17 residues. CDR3 DNA sequence: TGTGCCAGCAGCCAACATCAAACCGGGTCGAACACCTACGAGCAGTACTTC. It yields the protein CASSQHQTGSNTYEQYF.